These 31 T cell receptor beta chains came from one sample sequenced in a study of cytomegalovirus exposure and HLA in healthy donors. It was with 60 Vbeta and 13 Jbeta primers that the PCR ran. Libraries were prepared by immunoSEQ multiplex PCR; TCRdb keeps only in-frame clonotypes and omits some of them. The table shows 70,000 or so clones, with 55% to 80% occurring only once. Input material: PBMCs. All receptors come from a woman in her forties or fifties in good health and CMV-seronegative.

This clone was found a few times. V usage is TRBV29-1 and J usage is TRBJ1-4; D uncertain. This CDR3 contains 12 residues. Germline loops: CDR1 SQVTM, CDR2 ANQGSEA. V lost 4 bases and J 7 bases, leaving 10 bases between the germline ends. CDR3 in amino acids: CSVAGVGEKLFF. The DNA of the CDR3 is TGCAGCGTTGCCGGGGTGGGTGAAAAACTGTTTTTT.

The chain couples TRBV2 to TRBJ2-2, with no clear D. CDR1 SNHLY and CDR2 FYNNEI come from the germline V gene. Deletions cut 1 base from V and 7 bases from J, with 10 bases between. This CDR3 is built from 14 residues. The CDR3 bases are TGTGCCAGCAGTGAAGGGCCAGAAGTCGGGGAGCTGTTTTTT. As protein: CASSEGPEVGELFF.

The chain has TRBV5-4 and TRBJ2-3; D unresolved. Germline V gene sequence: CDR1 SGHNT, CDR2 YYREEE (reference sequence). Trimming pared 0 bases from V and 3 bases from J, leaving 8 bases between. The CDR3 sequence is 14 residues long. The CDR3 spells CASSLERATDTQYF. The CDR3 DNA sequence: TGTGCCAGCAGCTTGGAGAGAGCTACAGATACGCAGTATTTT.

J is TRBJ1-5 and V is TRBV28; D uncertain. The CDR3 loop spans 13 amino acids. V was shortened by 5 bases and J by 3 bases, with 8 bases between the two germline ends. Germline values: CDR1 MDHEN, CDR2 SYDVKM. This chain's CDR3 is CASSPTLNQPQHF. Here the CDR3 DNA reads TGTGCCAGCAGTCCTACCCTCAATCAGCCCCAGCATTTT.

The V gene is TRBV4-3, the J gene TRBJ1-4; 8 nucleotides align to TRBD1. V dropped 1 base and J dropped 8; count of bases not matched to a gene: 6. The germline V gene has CDR1 LGHNA and CDR2 YSLEER. The CDR3 totals 15 residues. CDR3 sequence (DNA): TGCGCCAGCAGCCAAGCCGGGACAGGCGAAGAAAAACTGTTTTTT. Translating gives CASSQAGTGEEKLFF.

Sample share makes this clone medium-sized. The chain has TRBV10-3 and TRBJ1-5; D perhaps matches TRBD1 (5 bases). Trimming took 3 bases from V and 7 from J, leaving 16 bases between them. CDR1 ENHRY and CDR2 SYGVKD come from the germline V gene. The CDR3 runs 15 residues. CDR3 residues: CAISDGGRAGQPQHF. CDR3 coding DNA: TGTGCCATCAGTGACGGGGGAAGGGCAGGCCAGCCCCAGCATTTT.

This clone was observed a handful of times. The V call is TRBV7-9, the J call TRBJ1-2; maybe TRBD1 (5 bases). The CDR3 extends over 14 amino acids. The V gene's germline CDR1 is SEHNR and CDR2 FQNEAQ (reference sequence). V was pared by 5 bases and J by 4 bases, with 14 bases between. The CDR3 reads CASSRDSWGYGYTF. DNA for the CDR3: TGTGCCAGCAGCCGGGACTCCTGGGGCTATGGCTACACCTTC.

The chain carries TRBV2 and TRBJ2-5; 9 bases map to TRBD1. The CDR3 contains 14 residues. Germline CDR1 and CDR2: SNHLY and FYNNEI. The ends lost 3 bases at V and 8 bases at J; junction bases unmatched: 7. The DNA of the CDR3 is TGTGCCAGCAGTGACCAGGGACAGGGCTATACCCAGTACTTC. Its translation is CASSDQGQGYTQYF.

The chain joins TRBV18 to TRBJ2-7; D remains unclear. CDR1 and CDR2 from the germline V gene are KGHSH and LQKENI. Deletions cut 4 bases from V and 2 bases from J, with 9 bases between. This CDR3 comprises 13 residues. The CDR3 nucleotides are TGTGCCAGCTCACTTCCTGACACCTACGAGCAGTACTTC. Residues: CASSLPDTYEQYF.

The chain carries TRBV7-9 and TRBJ2-3; a weak D match, TRBD2 (6 bases). CDR3 length: 12 residues. Per germline, CDR1 SEHNR and CDR2 FQNEAQ (reference sequence). V was pared by 5 bases and J by 7 bases, with 10 bases between. The CDR3 DNA reads as TGTGCCAGCAGCCCCGCGGGATATACGCAGTATTTT. It encodes CASSPAGYTQYF.

This clone was detected only once. V and J are TRBV5-1 and TRBJ2-1, with 8 bases aligning to TRBD2. The CDR3 totals 16 residues. The V segment lost 5 bases and the J segment 9 bases; nucleotides outside the gene matches: 16. In germline, CDR1 is SGHRS, CDR2 YFSETQ. The CDR3 region has the DNA TGCGCCAGCAGTCCTCGAACTAGCGGAGGGACTTTTGAGCAGTTCTTC. This sequence encodes CASSPRTSGGTFEQFF.

This clone was detected only a few times. The V call is TRBV25-1, the J call TRBJ1-4; a possible D gene is TRBD1 (6 bases). V shed 2 bases and J shed 2 bases, with 9 bases lying between them. The CDR3 length is 15 residues. Per the germline V gene, CDR1 is MGHDK and CDR2 is SYGVNS. The CDR3 DNA follows: TGTGCCAGCAGTGAAATAAGGGGGACTAATGAAAAACTGTTTTTT. This encodes CASSEIRGTNEKLFF.

This chain's CDR3 is CAWSVRVHNEQFF. CDR3 in DNA: TGTGCCTGGAGTGTACGGGTCCACAATGAGCAGTTCTTC. The chain uses TRBV30 and TRBJ2-1; D ambiguous. V lost 0 bases and J lost 5, with 8 bases in between. The CDR3 runs to 13 residues. Germline CDR1 reads GTSNPN; CDR2 reads SVGIG (reference sequence). The entire variable domain, with the rest obtained from reference TRBV30 and TRBJ2-1, is as follows: SQTIHQWPATLVQPVGSPLSLECTVEGTSNPNLYWYRQAAGRGLQLLFYSVGIGQISSEVPQNLSASRPQDRQFILSSKKLLLSDSGFYLCAWSVRVHNEQFFGPGTRLTVL.

V gene TRBV4-3 combines with J gene TRBJ2-7; 13 nucleotides match TRBD2. J lost 4 bases, V lost 0 bases, and 9 bases had no gene match. From germline, CDR1 is LGHNA and CDR2 YSLEER. The CDR3 loop spans 18 amino acids. The CDR3 DNA sequence: TGCGCCAGCAGCCAAGATAAGATACTAGCGGGAGGGCGGTACGAGCAGTACTTC. It specifies CASSQDKILAGGRYEQYF.

This chain joins TRBV27 and TRBJ2-3; perhaps TRBD2 as D (6 bases). The CDR3 consists of 17 residues. Germline V lookup: CDR1 MNHEY, CDR2 SMNVEV (reference sequence). V was trimmed by 0 bases and J by 1 base, leaving 14 bases between them. The DNA of the CDR3 is TGTGCCAGCAGTTTATCCTTACTAGCTGGGGGCACAGATACGCAGTATTTT. Amino acid sequence: CASSLSLLAGGTDTQYF.

The chain combines TRBV19 with TRBJ2-3; 15 bases are a match to TRBD2. The CDR3 totals 15 residues. Germline CDR1 LNHDA, CDR2 SQIVND (reference sequence). V lost 6 bases and J lost 3; bases outside the gene matches: 1. CDR3 amino acids: CASSGTSGRTDTQYF. The CDR3 DNA reads TGTGCCAGTAGCGGGACTAGCGGGAGGACAGATACGCAGTATTTT.

This rearrangement joins TRBV7-2 to TRBJ1-3; TRBD1 is a possible D gene (6 bases). Trimming took off 6 bases at V and 3 bases at J, with 15 bases between the two ends. This CDR3 contains 15 residues. Germline CDR1 and CDR2: SGHTA and FQGNSA. This CDR3 is CASRPRSGDGNTIYF. The CDR3 DNA reads TGTGCCAGCAGGCCCCGTTCAGGGGATGGAAACACCATATATTTT. Combining the CDR3 with reference TRBV7-2 and TRBJ1-3 gives the whole variable domain GAGVSQSPSNKVTEKGKDVELRCDPISGHTALYWYRQSLGQGLEFLIYFQGNSAPDKSGLPSDRFSAERTGGSVSTLTIQRTQQEDSAVYLCASRPRSGDGNTIYFGEGSWLTVV.

This clone was counted only a few times. This chain joins TRBV5-6 and TRBJ1-1; the match to TRBD1 covers 9 bases. From germline, CDR1 is SGHDT and CDR2 YYEEEE. CDR3 length: 16 residues. J lost 1 base, V lost 4 bases, and 8 bases had no gene match. The CDR3 coding sequence is TGTGCCAGCAGCCTCCACAGGGGGCTAGGGAACACTGAAGCTTTCTTT. This codes for CASSLHRGLGNTEAFF.

This clone was seen once. CDR3: CASSLGARGTEAFF. The CDR3 DNA is TGTGCCAGCAGCTTGGGGGCCCGTGGAACTGAAGCTTTCTTT. V is TRBV5-4 and J is TRBJ1-1; D gene unclear. The ends were cut back, 0 bases at V and 5 bases at J, with 11 bases in the middle. Looked up from germline, CDR1 is SGHNT and CDR2 is YYREEE (reference sequence). The CDR3 extends over 14 amino acids.

The rearrangement joins TRBV4-1 to TRBJ2-1, with 12 bases matching TRBD2. The V gene end was trimmed by 1 base and the J gene end by 6 bases; junction bases not matched to a gene: 16. Looked up from germline, CDR1 is MGHRA and CDR2 is YSYEKL. The CDR3 spans 20 residues. The DNA for the CDR3 is TGCGCCAGCAGCCAAGTTGGACTAGCGGGACCACCCCGGGCTAGCAATGAGCAGTTCTTC. Amino acids: CASSQVGLAGPPRASNEQFF.

The CDR3 spells CASSKHPDMSSDTQYF. CDR3 bases: TGTGCCAGTAGTAAACATCCGGACATGTCATCGGATACGCAGTATTTT. The V call is TRBV19, the J call TRBJ2-3; a possible D gene is TRBD1 (5 bases). The V gene lost 4 bases and the J gene lost 6 bases, with 20 bases spanning the gap. Germline CDR1 reads LNHDA; CDR2 reads SQIVND (reference sequence). The CDR3 is 16 amino acids.

The table lists this clone with a few counts. V and J are TRBV4-3 and TRBJ1-2, with TRBD1 as a possible D gene (5 bases). This CDR3 has 14 residues. V lost 3 bases to trimming and J lost 8 bases, with 16 bases between them. Germline assignment: CDR1 LGHNA and CDR2 YSLEER. The CDR3 sequence is CASSQAGRVDGYTF. The CDR3 DNA is TGCGCCAGCAGCCAGGCAGGGAGGGTAGACGGCTACACCTTC.

The chain is built from TRBV5-1 and TRBJ2-1; 9 bases are shared with TRBD2. Per the germline V gene, CDR1 is SGHRS and CDR2 is YFSETQ. The V and J ends lost 0 bases and 2 bases, in that order; junction bases with no gene match: 3. The CDR3 is made up of 16 amino acids. The CDR3 loop reads CASSLGLAVAYNEQFF. CDR3 DNA: TGCGCCAGCAGCTTGGGACTAGCGGTGGCCTACAATGAGCAGTTCTTC.

This rearrangement joins TRBV5-4 to TRBJ2-4; D gene uncertain. The CDR3 length is 14 residues. Germline CDR1 reads SGHNT; CDR2 reads YYREEE (reference sequence). Trimming removed 1 base from V and 1 base from J, with 6 bases in between. The DNA of the CDR3 is TGTGCCAGCAGCTTGCCCGGGGCCAAAAACATTCAGTACTTC. It codes for CASSLPGAKNIQYF.

The V gene is TRBV7-9, the J gene TRBJ2-3, with 10 bases lining up with TRBD2. The ends lost 1 base at V and 0 bases at J; junction bases unmatched: 4. Germline assignment: CDR1 SEHNR and CDR2 FQNEAQ (reference sequence). The CDR3 loop spans 17 amino acids. The CDR3 DNA reads TGTGCCAGCAGCTTAGGGACTAGCGGTTCTAGCACAGATACGCAGTATTTT. Translation gives CASSLGTSGSSTDTQYF. The variable domain in full, with the rest retrieved from reference TRBV7-9 and TRBJ2-3, is DTGVSQNPRHKITKRGQNVTFRCDPISEHNRLYWYRQTLGQGPEFLTYFQNEAQLEKSRLLSDRFSAERPKGSFSTLEIQRTEQGDSAMYLCASSLGTSGSSTDTQYFGPGTRLTVL.

The chain joins TRBV18 to TRBJ1-2, with 10 positions matching TRBD1. In germline, CDR1 is KGHSH, CDR2 LQKENI. The trim removed 6 bases at V and 2 bases at J, leaving 9 bases unmatched. The CDR3 runs 16 residues. Here the CDR3 reads CASSPGQGMGNYGYTF. DNA of the CDR3: TGTGCCAGCTCCCCGGGACAGGGGATGGGGAACTATGGCTACACCTTC.

This clone was seen more than once but under ten times. This sequence joins TRBV4-2 and TRBJ1-5, with unresolved D. The CDR3 runs to 15 residues. CDR1 LGHNA and CDR2 YNFKEQ come from the germline V gene. The V end was cut by 0 bases, the J end by 1 base, with 7 bases between. CDR3 sequence reads: CASSQDRLSNQPQHF. The CDR3, as DNA: TGTGCCAGCAGCCAAGATAGACTGAGCAATCAGCCCCAGCATTTT.

The sample holds one count of this clone. The chain uses TRBV18 and TRBJ2-1; perhaps TRBD1 as D (5 bases). The length of the CDR3 is 13 residues. Germline CDR1 is KGHSH and CDR2 is LQKENI. V lost 2 bases and J 12 bases, leaving 14 bases between the germline ends. CDR3 amino acids: CASSPSDRTGQFF. CDR3 bases: TGTGCCAGCTCACCAAGTGACCGTACAGGGCAGTTCTTC. The full variable domain, in which reference TRBV18 and TRBJ2-1 provide the parts outside the CDR3, is NAGVMQNPRHLVRRRGQEARLRCSPMKGHSHVYWYRQLPEEGLKFMVYLQKENIIDESGMPKERFSAEFPKEGPSILRIQQVVRGDSAAYFCASSPSDRTGQFFGPGTRLTVL.

The chain has TRBV29-1 and TRBJ2-2; D may be TRBD1 (5 bases). Trimming stripped 7 bases from V and 13 bases from J, with 16 bases between. The CDR3 totals 11 residues. In germline, CDR1 is SQVTM, CDR2 ANQGSEA. DNA for the CDR3: TGCAGCGGGGGCTCCGGGCAGAGGCTGTTTTTT. It is translated as CSGGSGQRLFF.

The chain joins TRBV7-3 to TRBJ2-7; TRBD1 matches 9 bases. CDR1 is SGHTA and CDR2 is FQGTGA in the germline V gene. The V gene end was trimmed by 4 bases and the J gene end by 3 bases; junction bases not matched to a gene: 7. The CDR3 is 15 residues long. The CDR3 here is CASSSPGQGVYEQYF. As DNA, the CDR3 is TGTGCCAGCAGCTCGCCGGGACAGGGTGTCTACGAGCAGTACTTC.

The chain couples TRBV5-1 to TRBJ1-5; D is undetermined. This CDR3 spans 15 amino acids. Germline V gene lookup returns CDR1 SGHRS and CDR2 YFSETQ. Trimming cost V 1 base and J 0 bases, with 8 bases left between them. CDR3 DNA sequence: TGCGCCAGCAGCTTGCTCGGTTATAGCAATCAGCCCCAGCATTTT. Translating gives CASSLLGYSNQPQHF. Looking up the rest from reference TRBV5-1 and TRBJ1-5 gives the full variable domain: KAGVTQTPRYLIKTRGQQVTLSCSPISGHRSVSWYQQTPGQGLQFLFEYFSETQRNKGNFPGRFSGRQFSNSRSEMNVSTLELGDSALYLCASSLLGYSNQPQHFGDGTRLSIL.